The 21 T cell receptor beta chains given below trace back to one sample, sequenced in a study of blood T cell repertoires in COVID-19 (dated by TCRdb to 2020 to 2021). Libraries were prepared through the immunoSEQ multiplex PCR assay. Imported from immuneACCESS, the table was reduced by TCRdb to in-frame sequences with V and J called. These copies leave out some clones; in studies compared against another copy, an unresolved V gene accounts for under half, and the cause of the remainder is not known. In all, the sample holds about 430,000 clones, and about 90% of those were seen once. The ten largest make up 0.7% to 1% of the sample. Sample: peripheral blood. The source is a man younger than 35 with COVID-19, enrolled during active disease.

The chain joins TRBV6-5 to TRBJ2-5, with D possibly being TRBD2 (5 bases). Germline values: CDR1 MNHEY, CDR2 SVGAGI. This CDR3 contains 15 residues. V was cut by 0 bases and J by 4 bases, with 12 bases left in between. The chain's CDR3 is CASSYSMVGGETQYF. Written as DNA, the CDR3 is TGTGCCAGCAGTTACTCGATGGTCGGAGGAGAGACCCAGTACTTC.

This sequence joins TRBV7-3 and TRBJ2-1, with TRBD2 as a possible D gene (7 bases). Germline CDR1 and CDR2: SGHTA and FQGTGA. The CDR3 is made up of 16 amino acids. Trimming pared 5 bases from V and 1 base from J, leaving 15 bases between. The DNA for the CDR3 is TGTGCCAGCAGCCGAGGGGGGGCAACTTCCTACAATGAGCAGTTCTTC. Translating it yields CASSRGGATSYNEQFF.

This clone has just a few counts. The chain carries TRBV3-1 (or the pseudogene TRBV3-2) and TRBJ2-5; D gene ambiguous. CDR3 length: 13 residues. V was cut by 2 bases and J by 1 base, with 5 bases left in between. The germline V gene has CDR1 LGHDT and CDR2 YNNKEL (reference sequence). CDR3 residues: CASSQPIQETQYF. In DNA form, the CDR3 reads TGTGCCAGCAGCCAACCTATCCAAGAGACCCAGTACTTC.

The V and J genes are TRBV11-2 and TRBJ2-1; TRBD1 agrees at 7 bases. Per the germline V gene, CDR1 is SGHAT and CDR2 is FQNNGV. Unmatched junction bases numbered 7, after V lost 5 bases and J lost 3 bases. CDR3 length: 15 amino acids. CDR3 amino acids: CASSVQGSLYNEQFF. The CDR3 coding sequence is TGTGCCAGCAGCGTACAGGGGTCTCTCTACAATGAGCAGTTCTTC.

This chain uses TRBV11-2 with TRBJ2-1; no firm D call. CDR1 and CDR2 (germline): SGHAT, FQNNGV. This CDR3 contains 13 residues. Trimming stripped 0 bases from V and 6 bases from J, with 6 bases between. The CDR3 region has the DNA TGTGCCAGCAGCTTAGATCGTCTCAATGAGCAGTTCTTC. It specifies CASSLDRLNEQFF.

The V and J genes are TRBV2 and TRBJ2-1; the match to TRBD1 covers 7 bases. V lost 6 bases to trimming and J lost 8 bases; unmatched junction nucleotides: 7. This CDR3 has 13 residues. Per germline, CDR1 SNHLY and CDR2 FYNNEI. CDR3 in amino acids: CASSDRVIHEQFF. In DNA, the CDR3 is TGTGCCAGCAGCGACAGGGTAATCCATGAGCAGTTCTTC.

This chain joins TRBV6-6 and TRBJ2-7, with D tentatively TRBD2 (6 bases). The V gene lost 6 bases and the J gene lost 9 bases, with 21 bases spanning the gap. The CDR3 runs to 14 residues. Germline values: CDR1 MNHNY, CDR2 SVGAGI (reference sequence). This chain's CDR3 is CASSAGRPASGQYF. The CDR3 DNA sequence: TGTGCCAGCAGCGCGGGACGGCCCGCATCCGGGCAGTACTTC.

The chain recombines TRBV5-1 with TRBJ1-1; D unclear. CDR1 and CDR2 from the germline V gene are SGHRS and YFSETQ. This CDR3 is 14 amino acids long. V was trimmed by 0 bases and J by 6 bases, leaving 12 bases between them. CDR3 DNA: TGCGCCAGCAGCTTGGTAGCCCGGTTGGCTGAAGCTTTCTTT. This gives the protein CASSLVARLAEAFF.

V gene TRBV9 combines with J gene TRBJ2-6, with a tentative D call TRBD1 (6 bases). Deletions cut 3 bases from V and 2 bases from J, with 15 bases between. The germline CDR1 and CDR2 sequences are SGDLS and YYNGEE. This CDR3 spans 17 amino acids. CDR3 coding DNA: TGTGCCAGCAGCGCAGGTCAAACAGGGACTGGGGCCAACGTCCTGACTTTC. Translation: CASSAGQTGTGANVLTF.

With regard to this clone: In the same sample, other DNA sequences code for this CDR3. The V gene is TRBV6-1, the J gene TRBJ2-7; 13 bases are a match to TRBD2. Per germline, CDR1 MNHNS and CDR2 SASEGT. The CDR3 sequence is 15 residues long. The J segment lost 3 bases and the V segment lost 3 bases, leaving 2 bases of the junction unmatched. The CDR3 region has the DNA TGTGCCAGCAGTGAGGGACTAGCGGGACGCTACGAGCAGTACTTC. It yields the protein CASSEGLAGRYEQYF.

CDR3 nucleotide sequence: TGTGCCAGTAGTATAGATCCCGACAGGGGAGCTTTCTTT. It codes for CASSIDPDRGAFF. The rearrangement joins TRBV19 to TRBJ1-1; 8 bases are shared with TRBD1. With V trimmed by 0 bases and J by 10 bases, 4 bases remained unmatched. CDR1 and CDR2 from the germline V gene are LNHDA and SQIVND (reference sequence). The CDR3 extends over 13 amino acids.

The CDR3 coding sequence is TGCAGCGTGGCAGGGTTCGAGACCCAGTACTTC. It encodes CSVAGFETQYF. The J gene is TRBJ2-5, the V gene TRBV29-1; TRBD1 might be the D (5 bases). Trimming cost V 6 bases and J 5 bases, with 10 bases left between them. Germline V lookup: CDR1 SQVTM, CDR2 ANQGSEA. The CDR3 sequence is 11 residues long. The entire variable domain, with the rest obtained from reference TRBV29-1 and TRBJ2-5, is as follows: SAVISQKPSRDICQRGTSLTIQCQVDSQVTMMFWYRQQPGQSLTLIATANQGSEATYESGFVIDKFPISRPNLTFSTLTVSNMSPEDSSIYLCSVAGFETQYFGPGTRLLVL.

The V gene is TRBV24-1, the J gene TRBJ2-5, with TRBD2 identical over 8 bases. V trimming: 12 bases; J trimming: 5 bases; junction bases outside the gene matches: 10. Per the germline V gene, CDR1 is KGHDR and CDR2 is SFDVKD. This CDR3 region has 13 residues. The CDR3 coding sequence is TGTGCCGCCCGGGAGGGGTTTGTGGAGACCCAGTACTTC. Protein product: CAAREGFVETQYF.

The chain is built from TRBV5-4 and TRBJ2-3; D gene uncertain. Between the trimmed V and J ends, which lost 0 bases and 6 bases, there was a span of 8 bases. This CDR3 spans 13 amino acids. Germline values: CDR1 SGHNT, CDR2 YYREEE (reference sequence). The CDR3, as DNA: TGTGCCAGCAGCTTGGCCGCGTTCGATACGCAGTATTTT. This sequence encodes CASSLAAFDTQYF. The full variable domain, with the rest looked up from reference TRBV5-4 and TRBJ2-3, is ETGVTQSPTHLIKTRGQQVTLRCSSQSGHNTVSWYQQALGQGPQFIFQYYREEENGRGNFPPRFSGLQFPNYSSELNVNALELDDSALYLCASSLAAFDTQYFGPGTRLTVL.

This chain uses TRBV19 with TRBJ1-5, with D perhaps matching TRBD1 (5 bases). The CDR3 runs to 13 residues. CDR1 and CDR2 from the germline V gene are LNHDA and SQIVND (reference sequence). V was trimmed by 8 bases and J by 3 bases, leaving 11 bases between them. The CDR3 reads CASGDSYNQPQHF. The CDR3 bases are TGTGCCAGTGGAGACAGTTACAATCAGCCCCAGCATTTT.

The V and J genes are TRBV7-8 and TRBJ1-2, with 8 nucleotides matching TRBD1. CDR1 is SGHVS and CDR2 is FQNEAQ in the germline V gene. The CDR3 is 14 amino acids. Trimming cost V 7 bases and J 0 bases; bases outside gene matches: 4. CDR3: CASTPGQANYGYTF. The DNA of the CDR3 is TGTGCCAGCACCCCGGGACAGGCTAACTATGGCTACACCTTC.

The chain employs TRBV7-9 and TRBJ2-7, with TRBD1 matching 10 bases. The germline CDR1 and CDR2 sequences are SEHNR and FQNEAQ (reference sequence). The CDR3 totals 16 residues. With 5 bases clipped from V and 5 bases from J, the junction kept 12 bases outside the gene matches. CDR3 nucleotide sequence: TGTGCCAGCAGCCCAGGTCCCGGGACAGGGGCCCACGAGCAGTACTTC. This encodes CASSPGPGTGAHEQYF.

The J gene is TRBJ2-3, the V gene TRBV15; no clear D gene. From germline, CDR1 is LNHNV and CDR2 YYDKDF (reference sequence). V was pared by 0 bases and J by 0 bases, with 22 bases between. This CDR3 has 20 residues. The CDR3 is CATSRESTAVYSPSTDTQYF. The CDR3 DNA sequence: TGTGCCACCAGCAGAGAATCCACGGCGGTTTATAGCCCTAGCACAGATACGCAGTATTTT. Complete variable domain (other parts from reference TRBV15 and TRBJ2-3): DAMVIQNPRYQVTQFGKPVTLSCSQTLNHNVMYWYQQKSSQAPKLLFHYYDKDFNNEADTPDNFQSRRPNTSFCFLDIRSPGLGDTAMYLCATSRESTAVYSPSTDTQYFGPGTRLTVL.

The V call is TRBV7-9, the J call TRBJ1-1; TRBD1 matches at 7 bases. Per the germline V gene, CDR1 is SEHNR and CDR2 is FQNEAQ (reference sequence). CDR3 length equals 12 residues. V lost 5 bases, J lost 5 bases, and 2 bases stayed unmatched. DNA for the CDR3: TGTGCCAGCAGCGCGGGACAGACTGAAGCTTTCTTT. Protein product: CASSAGQTEAFF.

The chain recombines TRBV19 with TRBJ1-1; unclear D gene. Trimming took 4 bases from V and 1 from J, leaving 10 bases between them. The CDR3 runs to 14 residues. Germline-derived CDR1 and CDR2 are LNHDA and SQIVND (reference sequence). DNA for the CDR3: TGTGCCAGTAGTAGGTCGAGTGCGAACACTGAAGCTTTCTTT. Translating it yields CASSRSSANTEAFF.

The V gene is TRBV5-1, the J gene TRBJ2-7; 8 positions match TRBD1. CDR3 length: 13 residues. Germline V gene sequence: CDR1 SGHRS, CDR2 YFSETQ. Trimming removed 3 bases from V and 1 base from J; junction bases left unmatched: 0. CDR3 bases: TGCGCCAGCAGCTGGGACAGGTCCTACGAGCAGTACTTC. Translating gives CASSWDRSYEQYF.